These T cell receptor beta chains were read from a single sample in a study of T cells in Graves' hyperthyroidism and ophthalmopathy. TCRdb analysed the multiplex PCR reads with MiXCR anew, one entry per CDR3 protein. The profile shows a few hundred thousand distinct CDR3 sequences, roughly 15% of them singletons. Sequenced material: blood. These receptor sequences come from a woman aged 40 to 49 with Graves' ophthalmopathy. The CDR3 runs from the conserved cysteine through the conserved F or W. Each record gives: J gene, D gene, clone size, V gene, CDR3 DNA, CDR3 protein. D genes are given only for firm matches. Not every row has a clone size; where given, it reads once, few, many or a size class.

TRBJ2-1	TRBD2	NA	TRBV5-4	TGTGCCAGCAGCTCCAAGGTGGCGGGGGTGTACAATGAGCAGTTCTTC	CASSSKVAGVYNEQFF
TRBJ2-7	TRBD2	many	TRBV2	TGTGCCAGCTTAGCGGGGGAGCTGGCCGAGCAGTACTTC	CASLAGELAEQYF
TRBJ2-6	NA	many	TRBV25-1	TGTGCCAGCAGTAATCAGGATGCTGGGGCCAACGTCCTGACTTTC	CASSNQDAGANVLTF
TRBJ1-5	TRBD1	few	TRBV20-1	TGCAGTGCTAGAGGGCAGGGGGCAAACCTCAATCAGCCCCAGCATTTT	CSARGQGANLNQPQHF
TRBJ2-3	NA	many	TRBV29-1	TGCAGCGTTGACAGGGATGCGACAGATACGCAGTATTTT	CSVDRDATDTQYF
TRBJ1-1	NA	many	TRBV19	TGTGCCAGTAGTATGGTCTCCAACACTGAAGCTTTCTTT	CASSMVSNTEAFF
TRBJ2-7	NA	few	TRBV4-2	TGTGCCAGCAGTCCTAGCGTTGGGAGTAACTCCTACGAGCAGTACTTC	CASSPSVGSNSYEQYF
TRBJ2-3	TRBD1	few	TRBV19	TGTGCCAGTAGTATCAAACAGGGGCCCCGGGGAACAGATACGCAGTATTTT	CASSIKQGPRGTDTQYF
TRBJ2-7	TRBD2	NA	TRBV11-2	TGTGCCAGCAGTAGACCGGGACTAGCAGGCGAGCAGTACTTC	CASSRPGLAGEQYF
TRBJ2-3	NA	many	TRBV25-1	TGTGCCAGCAGTGAACGGTTTGGCAGCACAGATACGCAGTATTTT	CASSERFGSTDTQYF
TRBJ2-7	NA	many	TRBV11-2	TGTGCCAGCAGCTTAAGCAGTTCCCCTTTCTACGAGCAGTACTTC	CASSLSSSPFYEQYF
TRBJ1-1	NA	many	TRBV12-3/TRBV12-4	TGTGCCAGCCAGGATGGGTACACTGAAGCTTTCTTT	CASQDGYTEAFF
TRBJ2-1	TRBD1	many	TRBV2	TGTGCCAGCAGGTTAGACAGGGGTAGATTCAATGAGCAGTTCTTC	CASRLDRGRFNEQFF
TRBJ1-2	NA	NA	TRBV19	TGTGCCAGTACCCAGGCTTTGTTGGGCTATGGCTACACCTTC	CASTQALLGYGYTF
TRBJ2-7	TRBD2	NA	TRBV9	TGTGCCAGCAGCGTAGCTGGAGCGGGAGTCTACGAGCAGTACTTC	CASSVAGAGVYEQYF
TRBJ2-1	TRBD2	many	TRBV28	TGTGCCAGCAGTGAGCGGGAGGACTCCTACAATGAGCAGTTCTTC	CASSEREDSYNEQFF
TRBJ2-7	NA	many	TRBV28	TGTGCCAGCAGTTCCCCAGGATCCTTACTCCTCTACGAGCAGTACTTC	CASSSPGSLLLYEQYF
TRBJ2-1	TRBD2	many	TRBV2	TGTGCCAGCAGAGAGAAGATAGCGGGAGCATCCTACAATGAGCAGTTCTTC	CASREKIAGASYNEQFF
TRBJ2-7	NA	few	TRBV20-1	TGCAGTGCTAGAGCCCCACTAGCAACCCACGAGCAGTACTTC	CSARAPLATHEQYF
TRBJ1-6	NA	NA	TRBV4-1	TGCGCCAGCAGCCAAGTCCTGGGGAATAATTCACCCCTCCACTTT	CASSQVLGNNSPLHF
TRBJ1-4	NA	many	TRBV29-1	TGCAGCGTTGGCGGACAGTTAGGTGAAAAACTGTTTTTT	CSVGGQLGEKLFF
TRBJ2-7	TRBD2	many	TRBV6-1	TGTGCCAGCAGTCCAGGACTAGCGGGAGGGGTCCCGGACGAGCAGTACTTC	CASSPGLAGGVPDEQYF
TRBJ1-6	NA	few	TRBV5-4	TGTGCCAGCAGCTTCCTAGGGACTGTTGACTCCTATAATTCACCCCTCCACTTT	CASSFLGTVDSYNSPLHF
TRBJ2-2	NA	few	TRBV18	TGTGCCAGCTCACCACGGTCTACCACCGGGGAGCTGTTTTTT	CASSPRSTTGELFF
TRBJ2-3	TRBD2	few	TRBV10-1	TGCGCCAGCAGCTCCGGGACTAGCGGCGGAACGCAGTATTTT	CASSSGTSGGTQYF
TRBJ2-1	NA	many	TRBV20-1	TGCAGTGCTAGAGATCTCGACTCCAATGAGCAGTTCTTC	CSARDLDSNEQFF
TRBJ1-6	NA	many	TRBV2	TGTGCCAGCAGCAACCCTCCGGGACACCTATCCTCCTATAATTCACCCCTCCACTTT	CASSNPPGHLSSYNSPLHF
TRBJ2-5	NA	many	TRBV9	TGTGCCAGCAGCGCCGACCTGGGGGAGACCCAGTACTTC	CASSADLGETQYF
TRBJ1-1	NA	few	TRBV4-1	TGCGCCAGCAGCCATGACCCCACGCAAACTGAAGCTTTCTTT	CASSHDPTQTEAFF
TRBJ2-1	TRBD2	many	TRBV5-6	TGTGCCAGCAGCTTGGTACTAGCGGACGGGGCCAATGAGCAGTTCTTC	CASSLVLADGANEQFF
TRBJ2-7	NA	many	TRBV28	TGTGCCAGCTACAGGGCTCCCTACGAGCAGTACTTC	CASYRAPYEQYF
TRBJ2-2	TRBD2	NA	TRBV20-1	TGCAGTGCTAGAGAATCAACGGGAGGACCGAGAATCACCGGGGAGCTGTTTTTT	CSARESTGGPRITGELFF
TRBJ2-2	TRBD2	many	TRBV12-3/TRBV12-4	TGTGCCAGCAACCCTAGCGGGGGGGCCTCGTCCGGGGAGCTGTTTTTT	CASNPSGGASSGELFF
TRBJ2-7	TRBD2	many	TRBV19	TGTGCCAGTAGTCAAACTAGCGGGGGAAGGCAGTACTTC	CASSQTSGGRQYF
TRBJ2-7	TRBD2	NA	TRBV10-3	TGTGCCATCAGTGAGCCGACAGCGGGGGGCTACGAGCAGTACTTC	CAISEPTAGGYEQYF
TRBJ2-5	NA	many	TRBV27	TGTGCCAGCAGTTTTACACTCTCAGAGACCCAGTACTTC	CASSFTLSETQYF
TRBJ1-2	TRBD1	NA	TRBV7-2	TGTGCCAGCAGCTTGGCCGGGACAGGGAGGAGCGGCTACACCTTC	CASSLAGTGRSGYTF
TRBJ2-3	TRBD2	many	TRBV11-2	TGTGCCAGCAGCTTAGATCCGGCTAGCGGGAGTTCAGATACGCAGTATTTT	CASSLDPASGSSDTQYF
TRBJ2-1	TRBD2	few	TRBV2	TGTGCCAGCAGTGAATGGGAGGGGTCTAGTTCGCACAATGAGCAGTTCTTC	CASSEWEGSSSHNEQFF
TRBJ2-7	NA	NA	TRBV11-3	TGTGCCAGCAGCTTAGTAGGACAGTCAAGGCAGTACTTC	CASSLVGQSRQYF
TRBJ2-7	TRBD1	many	TRBV6-1	TGTGCCAGCAGTTCGCAGGGGGTTATCTACGAGCAGTACTTC	CASSSQGVIYEQYF
TRBJ1-2	NA	NA	TRBV12-5	TGTGCTAGTGGTTTGGGGGGCTATGGCTACACCTTC	CASGLGGYGYTF
TRBJ2-2	TRBD2	NA	TRBV20-1	TGCAGTGCCAAGCGGGGAACGAACACCGGGGAGCTGTTTTTT	CSAKRGTNTGELFF
TRBJ1-4	NA	many	TRBV28	TGTGCCAGCTGCCGGGACACCTATAATGAAAAACTGTTTTTT	CASCRDTYNEKLFF
TRBJ2-1	TRBD1	many	TRBV12-3/TRBV12-4	TGTGCGACAGGGCCATTCTACAATGAGCAGTTCTTC	CATGPFYNEQFF
TRBJ1-6	NA	few	TRBV19	TGTGCCTCACAGGGTTCATTCAATAATTCACCCCTCCACTTT	CASQGSFNNSPLHF
TRBJ1-3	NA	many	TRBV12-5	TGTGCTAGTGGTTTGCCCGTCGGGTCAGCTGGAAACACCATATATTTT	CASGLPVGSAGNTIYF
TRBJ2-2	NA	few	TRBV3-1	TGTGCCAGCAGCCAACGGAGAAGGGAGAACACCGGGGAGCTGTTTTTT	CASSQRRRENTGELFF
TRBJ2-5	NA	NA	TRBV5-1	TGCGCCAGCAGCGCGAATAGCGGCCAAGAGACCCAGTACTTC	CASSANSGQETQYF
TRBJ2-7	NA	few	TRBV4-2	TGTGCCAGCAGCCAAGAAGCTAGTCGAGCCGAGCAGTACTTC	CASSQEASRAEQYF
TRBJ1-5	TRBD1	many	TRBV10-2	TGCGCCAGCAGTGCTTTTGGGGCAGGGGGCGGGGATAGCAATCAGCCCCAGCATTTT	CASSAFGAGGGDSNQPQHF
TRBJ2-3	TRBD2	NA	TRBV7-2	TGTGCCAGCAGAGGGAGGGTCAACCGGGCGGATACGCAGTATTTT	CASRGRVNRADTQYF
TRBJ2-5	NA	many	TRBV20-1	TGCAGTGCTGAGCTCTCGGAGTACCAAGAGACCCAGTACTTC	CSAELSEYQETQYF
TRBJ2-7	TRBD2	NA	TRBV6-1	TGTGCCAGCCCACGAGTAGCGGGAGGGGACGAGCAGTACTTC	CASPRVAGGDEQYF
TRBJ1-2	NA	once	TRBV3-1	TGTGCCAGCAGCCATCGGACAGCTAACTATGGCTACACCTTC	CASSHRTANYGYTF
TRBJ2-7	NA	many	TRBV28	TGTGCCAGCAGGGGGACAGCGGGAACCTACGAGCAGTACTTC	CASRGTAGTYEQYF
TRBJ2-5	NA	many	TRBV20-1	TGCAGTGCGCCAAGTGGGGGAGCAGCTCGGGAGACCCAGTACTTC	CSAPSGGAARETQYF
TRBJ1-2	NA	many	TRBV12-3/TRBV12-4	TGTGCCAGCAGTTTAGCGCGCGGCTCCTATGGCTACACCTTC	CASSLARGSYGYTF
TRBJ1-1	NA	NA	TRBV28	TGTGCCAGCAGTTTGATCAGGGCAGGAGGCCCTGAAGCTTTCTTT	CASSLIRAGGPEAFF
TRBJ2-3	NA	few	TRBV30	TGTGCCTGGGCAACCGGACACGTCTTCACAGATACGCAGTATTTT	CAWATGHVFTDTQYF